Given below is one T cell receptor beta chain in context. Its antigen remains unknown. These data come from a study of cytomegalovirus exposure and HLA in healthy donors. Study results and caveats: Later analysis associated a missense DCLRE1C variant with TCR beta V- and J-gene trimming. A later analysis linked 15,000 to 20,000 TCR beta sequences to HLA alleles at 0.05 false discovery rate.

The junction had 5 bases not matched to a gene; V was cut back by 3 bases and J by 6 bases. In germline, CDR1 is MNHNS, CDR2 SASEGT. The CDR3 runs to 15 residues. A multiplex PCR was run with 60 Vbeta primers and 13 Jbeta primers. Data came from immunoSEQ multiplex PCR; TCRdb stores just in-frame clones and leaves some out. The sample includes around 97,000 clones, 73% of them seen just once. The sample was PBMCs. The receptor was isolated from a middle-aged man in good health and CMV-seronegative. This chain connects TRBV6-1 to TRBJ1-6; TRBD1 aligns across 7 bases. This chain's CDR3 is CASSERDRINSPLHF. CDR3 DNA: TGTGCCAGCAGTGAGCGGGACAGAATTAATTCACCCCTCCACTTT.